The 20 T cell receptor beta chains below come from one sample, sequenced in a study of T cell repertoires in cytomegalovirus infection. A single record per CDR3 protein comes from TCRdb applying MiXCR to the reads. Of nearly 650,000 distinct CDR3 sequences listed, roughly 24% are singletons. Sequencing used CD8+ T cells from PBMCs. All receptors derive from a human donor in good health (CMV status not recorded). Some clones in this sample may be carry-over from other donors' samples.

This chain links TRBV6-2 or TRBV6-3 with TRBJ1-1; 7 bases fit TRBD1. The germline V gene encodes CDR1 MNHEY and CDR2 SVGEGT. The junction had 5 bases not matched to a gene; V was cut back by 2 bases and J by 5 bases. The CDR3 is made up of 14 amino acids. The CDR3 nucleotides read TGTGCCAGCAGTTACGACGCAGGGGGGACTGAAGCTTTCTTT. Translating gives CASSYDAGGTEAFF.

On this clonotype itself: Possible read error: a much larger clone is one base away. CDR3 in amino acids: CSVEIDRGRTGELFF. The DNA of the CDR3 is TGCAGCGTTGAAATCGACAGGGGACGCACCGGGGAGCTGTTTTTT. The chain uses TRBV29-1 and TRBJ2-2; 8 bases fit TRBD1. Germline V gene sequence: CDR1 SQVTM, CDR2 ANQGSEA. V lost 2 bases to trimming and J lost 4 bases; unmatched junction nucleotides: 6. This CDR3 spans 15 amino acids.

In its sample, this clonotype was seen a few times. The CDR3 bases are TGCAGCGTTGACCGAGGGCTAGCGGGCCAAGAGACCCAGTACTTC. As protein: CSVDRGLAGQETQYF. V usage is TRBV29-1 and J usage is TRBJ2-5; 8 bases fit TRBD2. In germline, CDR1 is SQVTM, CDR2 ANQGSEA. Trimming took 3 bases from V and 1 from J; bases not matched to a gene: 7. There are 15 residues in the CDR3.

This clonotype was found a few times. The genes are TRBV11-3 and TRBJ2-1; TRBD2 matches at 8 bases. V shed 1 base and J 0 bases; nucleotides not matched to a gene: 5. Per germline, CDR1 SGHNT and CDR2 YENEEA. CDR3 length equals 17 residues. This chain's CDR3 is CASSLVSGGLSYNEQFF. The CDR3 region has the DNA TGTGCCAGCAGCTTAGTCAGCGGGGGCCTCTCCTACAATGAGCAGTTCTTC.

As for this clonotype: A much bigger clone sits one base away, suggesting this may be a read error. This sequence joins TRBV7-8 and TRBJ2-3; no definite D call. The CDR3 loop spans 13 amino acids. V was cut by 6 bases and J by 0 bases, with 7 bases left in between. The germline V gene has CDR1 SGHVS and CDR2 FQNEAQ. This chain's CDR3 is CASRGHSTDTQYF. DNA of the CDR3: TGTGCCAGCAGAGGTCACAGCACAGATACGCAGTATTTT.

V usage is TRBV2 and J usage is TRBJ2-3, with D perhaps TRBD2 (6 bases). Germline V gene lookup returns CDR1 SNHLY and CDR2 FYNNEI. V lost 10 bases to trimming and J lost 0 bases, with 14 bases between them. CDR3 length: 14 residues. The CDR3 sequence is CANCGLPSTDTQYF. The CDR3 DNA sequence: TGTGCCAACTGCGGACTACCTAGCACAGATACGCAGTATTTT.

This clonotype occurred a few times. V usage is TRBV19 and J usage is TRBJ1-1; D uncertain. Germline lookup yields CDR1 LNHDA and CDR2 SQIVND (reference sequence). There are 14 residues in the CDR3. V gave up 1 base and J gave up 4 bases, with 10 bases separating them. CDR3 region: CASSIAPGGTEAFF. The CDR3 DNA reads TGTGCCAGTAGTATAGCGCCAGGAGGCACTGAAGCTTTCTTT.

As concerns this clonotype: Germline and junction disagree at one end, which may indicate a read error. The chain uses TRBV12-3 or TRBV12-4 and TRBJ2-4, with D perhaps being TRBD1 or TRBD2 (6 bases each). The CDR3 is 14 amino acids. The CDR3 nucleotides are TGTGCCGGCAGGGGCGGGGACAAGAGGAAAATTCAGTACTTC. This sequence encodes CAGRGGDKRKIQYF.

This clonotype was found many times. This rearrangement joins TRBV28 to TRBJ2-7, with 7 bases aligning to TRBD2. After removal of 3 bases from V and 2 bases from J, the junction contained 7 bases not matched to a gene. The CDR3 sequence is 15 residues long. Germline V gene lookup returns CDR1 MDHEN and CDR2 SYDVKM. Here the CDR3 reads CASSLLGGGTYEQYF. CDR3 DNA: TGTGCCAGCAGTTTGCTTGGCGGGGGAACCTACGAGCAGTACTTC. Supplemented by reference TRBV28 and TRBJ2-7, the full variable domain reads DVKVTQSSRYLVKRTGEKVFLECVQDMDHENMFWYRQDPGLGLRLIYFSYDVKMKEKGDIPEGYSVSREKKERFSLILESASTNQTSMYLCASSLLGGGTYEQYFGPGTRLTVT.

This clonotype came up many times. The V gene is TRBV12-3 or TRBV12-4, the J gene TRBJ2-1; TRBD1 matches at 9 bases. The CDR3 runs to 14 residues. The V and J ends lost 3 bases and 7 bases, in that order; junction bases with no gene match: 4. The chain's CDR3 is CASSFTGTGNEQFF. The CDR3, as DNA: TGTGCCAGCAGTTTCACGGGGACAGGGAATGAGCAGTTCTTC.

This chain links TRBV14 with TRBJ1-5; D unresolved. CDR1 SGHDN and CDR2 FVKESK come from the germline V gene. V gave up 4 bases and J gave up 1 base, with 23 bases separating them. This CDR3 has 19 residues. The CDR3 is CASSPHFMIHGASNQPQHF. In DNA, the CDR3 is TGTGCCAGCAGCCCCCACTTTATGATACACGGCGCGAGCAATCAGCCCCAGCATTTT.

The chain uses TRBV13 and TRBJ2-2, with TRBD1 matching over 9 bases. Germline trimming cut 4 bases from V and 6 bases from J; bases unmatched to any gene: 6. This CDR3 contains 15 residues. Germline V lookup: CDR1 PRHDT, CDR2 FYEKMQ (reference sequence). CDR3 nucleotide sequence: TGTGCCAGCAGCTCGGGGACAGGGACTGCCGGGGAGCTGTTTTTT. This gives the protein CASSSGTGTAGELFF.

About this clonotype itself: At one end, the junction sequence differs from germline, possibly due to a read error. The gene calls are TRBV4-1 and TRBJ2-1; the match to TRBD2 covers 8 bases. Germline V lookup: CDR1 MGHRA, CDR2 YSYEKL. The CDR3 loop spans 17 amino acids. CDR3 loop: CDSSQDPQRGSLDEQFF. Here the CDR3 DNA reads TGCGACAGCAGCCAAGATCCCCAGCGGGGGAGTCTGGATGAGCAGTTCTTC.

CDR3 sequence: CASIPWDRGQNTEAFF. CDR3 sequence (DNA): TGTGCCAGCATACCCTGGGACAGGGGGCAGAACACTGAAGCTTTCTTT. This chain links TRBV24-1 with TRBJ1-1; 12 bases map to TRBD1. The CDR3 has 16 amino acids. The germline V gene encodes CDR1 KGHDR and CDR2 SFDVKD. J gave up 1 base and V 11 bases, and 10 bases lay outside the gene matches.

This chain links TRBV5-5 with TRBJ2-3, with a possible D match to TRBD1 (5 bases). There are 14 residues in the CDR3. Trimming took off 0 bases at V and 6 bases at J, with 11 bases between the two ends. The germline V gene has CDR1 SGHKS and CDR2 YYEKEE (reference sequence). CDR3 nucleotides: TGTGCCAGCAGCTTGGTAGGGGCGGTCGATACGCAGTATTTT. Protein: CASSLVGAVDTQYF.

V usage is TRBV5-6 and J usage is TRBJ1-1, with 10 bases aligning to TRBD1. The CDR3 extends over 14 amino acids. The trim removed 4 bases at V and 7 bases at J, leaving 7 bases unmatched. Per germline, CDR1 SGHDT and CDR2 YYEEEE. CDR3 residues: CASSLGQGFIEAFF. The CDR3 region has the DNA TGTGCCAGCAGCCTGGGACAGGGGTTTATTGAAGCTTTCTTT.

The gene calls are TRBV7-8 and TRBJ2-1; 11 positions match TRBD2. Losses at the gene ends were 3 bases for V and 8 bases for J; bases not matched to a gene: 9. This CDR3 is built from 16 residues. CDR1 is SGHVS, CDR2 FQNEAQ, per germline. In nucleotides, the CDR3 is TGTGCCAGCAGCTTGGAACTAGCGGGGGTGGGAGATGAGCAGTTCTTC. Its translation: CASSLELAGVGDEQFF.

The chain couples TRBV6-6 to TRBJ2-1; TRBD2 aligns across 12 bases. The trim removed 10 bases at V and 2 bases at J, leaving 3 bases unmatched. CDR1 and CDR2 from the germline V gene are MNHNY and SVGAGI (reference sequence). The CDR3 sequence is 14 residues long. The CDR3 region has the DNA TGTGCCACCGGACTAGCGGGGACCTACAATGAGCAGTTCTTC. Translation: CATGLAGTYNEQFF.

In its sample, this clonotype was seen many times. The chain combines TRBV25-1 with TRBJ1-1; no firm D call. Germline V gene sequence: CDR1 MGHDK, CDR2 SYGVNS. V was pared by 7 bases and J by 3 bases, with 9 bases between. There are 12 residues in the CDR3. The CDR3 sequence: CASKDRYTEAFF. The CDR3, as DNA: TGTGCCAGCAAAGATAGGTACACTGAAGCTTTCTTT.

This clonotype was seen a few times. The CDR3 DNA reads as TGTGCCAGCAGCCCAACAGGGGGCTCGGCAGATACGCAGTATTTT. As protein: CASSPTGGSADTQYF. This chain links TRBV7-2 with TRBJ2-3, with 9 bases fitting TRBD1. CDR1 is SGHTA and CDR2 is FQGNSA in the germline V gene. Losses at the gene ends were 5 bases for V and 4 bases for J; bases not matched to a gene: 7. This CDR3 contains 15 residues.